This TCR beta chain was sequenced for a study of blood T cell repertoires in COVID-19. For the study at large: Samples of COVID-19 (acute and convalescent) were obtained from the United States, Italy and Spain. Sources were T cells, B-cell-depleted T cells, or PBMCs; the material itself was cDNA or gDNA.

In the authors' methods: It was from reference gene primer amplification that nucleated cell counts were estimated. TCRdb keeps only in-frame clones here, not all; method: immunoSEQ multiplex PCR. The V and J calls and clone size are taken from that table; D and trimming were inferred from the DNA. The sample contains approximately 54,000 clones, over 75% of which appear only once. This CDR3 contains 18 residues. This clone was detected only once. The genes are TRBV12-1 and TRBJ2-7; the table's D call of TRBD1 was not tested on the DNA. TRBV12-1 is a pseudogene segment. The sample was peripheral blood. This TCR was sampled from a woman in her thirties or forties with active COVID-19. Here the CDR3 DNA reads TGTGCCAGCAGCCCACCCGGGACAGGTGCCGGGTTGGGCGACGAGCAGTACTTC. Its translation: CASSPPGTGAGLGDEQYF.